This TCR beta chain was sequenced in a study of T cell responses to AZD1222 COVID-19 vaccine. Study-wide results and caveats: Mostly white British, mostly female donors; authors suggested clonal diversity may be underestimated. Reports indicate that nearly half of spike-specific TCRs are directed at unmutated variant regions. Scientists sampled the repertoires only once the peak T cell response had passed.

Trimming removed 4 bases at V and 5 bases at J, with 11 bases between. Germline V gene lookup returns CDR1 SGDLS and CDR2 YYNGEE. There are 13 residues in the CDR3. Sequencing was performed with immunoSEQ multiplex PCR; in TCRdb, only in-frame clones are kept and a portion is missing. The repertoire holds about 140,000 clones, with about 92% as singletons. In regard to this clone: Its antigen is unidentified.

The sequence was collected from an adult in good health. The material was peripheral blood, obtained on day 0 of AZD1222 vaccination. The chain is built from TRBV9 and TRBJ2-3; possible D gene TRBD1, 7 bases. This CDR3 is CASSSQGGDTQYF. As DNA, the CDR3 is TGTGCCAGCAGCTCCCAGGGGGGAGATACGCAGTATTTT. Full variable domain (missing parts from reference TRBV9 and TRBJ2-3): DSGVTQTPKHLITATGQRVTLRCSPRSGDLSVYWYQQSLDQGLQFLIQYYNGEERAKGNILERFSAQQFPDLHSELNLSSLELGDSALYFCASSSQGGDTQYFGPGTRLTVL.